One and the same sample provided the 30 T cell receptor beta chains below, sequenced in a study of blood T cell repertoires in COVID-19 (TCRdb year 2020). Library method: the immunoSEQ multiplex PCR assay. This immuneACCESS table, as held by TCRdb, lists in-frame sequences with V and J called but not all clones. Of the missing ones, under half trace to an unresolved V gene in checked studies; the others have no known cause. Present in this sample are some 490,000 clones, around 85% of which were seen just once. The ten biggest clones cover just over 8% of the sample. Sequencing was performed on PBMCs or T cells enriched from blood (not recorded which). Receptors were obtained from a woman aged 60 to 75 who had recovered from COVID-19.

There are a few counts of this clone. The V and J genes are TRBV4-2 and TRBJ1-2, with D tentatively TRBD1 (5 bases). The germline V gene encodes CDR1 LGHNA and CDR2 YNFKEQ. The CDR3 length is 17 residues. Trimming shortened V by 1 base and J by 5 bases, and 20 bases separated the two germline ends. The CDR3 region has the DNA TGTGCCAGCAGCCAAGTCTCCCCTACGGACACTCCGTATGGCTACACCTTC. Amino acid sequence: CASSQVSPTDTPYGYTF.

The gene calls are TRBV7-8 and TRBJ1-2; TRBD1 matches 7 bases. CDR1 is SGHVS and CDR2 is FQNEAQ in the germline V gene. This CDR3 spans 13 amino acids. Unmatched junction bases numbered 8, after V lost 5 bases and J lost 8 bases. The CDR3, as DNA: TGTGCCAGCAGCCCCGACAGGGATGTCGGCTACACCTTC. It translates to CASSPDRDVGYTF.

V and J are TRBV19 and TRBJ1-1; D is unclear. Trimming pared 2 bases from V and 1 base from J, leaving 11 bases between. Per the germline V gene, CDR1 is LNHDA and CDR2 is SQIVND (reference sequence). This CDR3 has 15 amino acids. The CDR3 region has the DNA TGTGCCAGTAGTATAAATTTAGTAGCGAACACTGAAGCTTTCTTT. Its translation is CASSINLVANTEAFF. Full variable domain (remainder filled in from reference TRBV19 and TRBJ1-1): DGGITQSPKYLFRKEGQNVTLSCEQNLNHDAMYWYRQDPGQGLRLIYYSQIVNDFQKGDIAEGYSVSREKKESFPLTVTSAQKNPTAFYLCASSINLVANTEAFFGQGTRLTVV.

CDR3 loop: CASSFGTGVLSTDTQYF. CDR3 coding DNA: TGTGCCAGTAGTTTCGGAACAGGGGTACTTAGCACAGATACGCAGTATTTT. The gene calls are TRBV19 and TRBJ2-3, with TRBD1 matching over 7 bases. The germline V gene has CDR1 LNHDA and CDR2 SQIVND (reference sequence). Trimming at V came to 5 bases and at J to 0 bases, leaving 11 bases not matched to a gene. The CDR3 is 17 residues long.

CDR3 sequence (DNA): TGTGCCACCAACCCCCGGACACGTAAAAATTCACCCCTCCACTTT. The encoded protein is CATNPRTRKNSPLHF. The chain uses TRBV24-1 and TRBJ1-6; D possibly corresponds to TRBD1 (5 bases). The CDR3 runs to 15 residues. The ends were cut back, 8 bases at V and 7 bases at J, with 17 bases in the middle. Germline values: CDR1 KGHDR, CDR2 SFDVKD.

This sequence joins TRBV18 and TRBJ1-6, with 8 bases aligning to TRBD1. The germline V gene has CDR1 KGHSH and CDR2 LQKENI. The CDR3 length is 15 residues. V was clipped by 2 bases and J by 7 bases; unmatched bases: 4. DNA of the CDR3: TGTGCCAGCTCACCAAACAGGGGGGACAATTCACCCCTCCACTTT. Translating gives CASSPNRGDNSPLHF.

The chain employs TRBV5-4 and TRBJ2-3, with 7 positions matching TRBD1. With 5 bases clipped from V and 7 bases from J, the junction kept 4 bases outside the gene matches. CDR1 and CDR2 from the germline V gene are SGHNT and YYREEE (reference sequence). The CDR3 is 12 amino acids. CDR3 nucleotide sequence: TGTGCCAGCAGTTCACAGGGGAATACGCAGTATTTT. Protein sequence: CASSSQGNTQYF.

CDR3 residues: CASSFGHGSYNSPLHF. CDR3 in DNA: TGCGCCAGCAGCTTTGGACACGGCTCCTATAATTCACCCCTCCACTTT. This chain joins TRBV5-1 and TRBJ1-6; a possible D gene is TRBD1 (5 bases). CDR3 length: 16 residues. Germline V gene sequence: CDR1 SGHRS, CDR2 YFSETQ. The V gene lost 2 bases and the J gene lost 0 bases, with 9 bases spanning the gap.

Comments on this clone: The sample holds other DNA sequences that translate to the same CDR3. This sequence joins TRBV7-2 and TRBJ1-5, with 7 positions matching TRBD1. The CDR3 sequence is 16 residues long. Germline V gene sequence: CDR1 SGHTA, CDR2 FQGNSA. J was trimmed by 0 bases and V by 2 bases; bases with no gene match: 4. CDR3: CASSLSTGDSNQPQHF. The DNA for the CDR3 is TGTGCCAGCAGCTTAAGTACAGGGGATAGCAATCAGCCCCAGCATTTT.

The chain carries TRBV7-2 and TRBJ1-5; 8 bases align to TRBD1. The CDR3 loop spans 15 amino acids. V was clipped by 3 bases and J by 3 bases; unmatched bases: 4. Germline V CDR1 and CDR2: SGHTA, FQGNSA. CDR3: CASSLSRGLNQPQHF. CDR3 bases: TGTGCCAGCAGCTTGAGCAGGGGGCTCAATCAGCCCCAGCATTTT.

The J gene is TRBJ1-1, the V gene TRBV11-2; a possible D gene is TRBD1 (6 bases). Trimming removed 3 bases from V and 4 bases from J, with 12 bases in between. The CDR3 is made up of 14 amino acids. Germline V lookup: CDR1 SGHAT, CDR2 FQNNGV. CDR3 in amino acids: CASSFRGARTEAFF. In DNA, the CDR3 is TGTGCCAGCAGCTTTCGGGGGGCGCGCACTGAAGCTTTCTTT.

V is TRBV19 and J is TRBJ1-5, with TRBD1 matching 10 bases. The CDR3 loop spans 15 amino acids. Germline assignment: CDR1 LNHDA and CDR2 SQIVND (reference sequence). Trimming took 5 bases from V and 5 from J; bases not matched to a gene: 6. The CDR3 nucleotides read TGTGCCAGTAGTCCGGTGGGACAGGGGTATCAGCCCCAGCATTTT. This sequence encodes CASSPVGQGYQPQHF.

This chain uses TRBV27 with TRBJ1-2, with 9 bases identical to TRBD1. Per germline, CDR1 MNHEY and CDR2 SMNVEV (reference sequence). Germline trimming cut 0 bases from V and 4 bases from J; bases unmatched to any gene: 3. This CDR3 is built from 15 residues. The CDR3 sequence is CASSLSPTGGYGYTF. The CDR3 DNA reads as TGTGCCAGCAGTTTATCCCCGACAGGGGGCTATGGCTACACCTTC.

This sequence joins TRBV27 and TRBJ1-1, with 8 bases identical to TRBD1. Unmatched junction bases numbered 15, after V lost 10 bases and J lost 5 bases. The germline V gene has CDR1 MNHEY and CDR2 SMNVEV (reference sequence). The CDR3 is 15 residues long. The CDR3 region has the DNA TGTGCCACAGGGGGCGTGCAGGGGGCGCTTACTGAAGCTTTCTTT. This gives the protein CATGGVQGALTEAFF.

This clone came up a few times. The gene calls are TRBV12-3 or TRBV12-4 and TRBJ1-5, with D unresolved. CDR3 length: 13 residues. Trimming took 1 base from V and 6 from J, leaving 7 bases between them. The CDR3 DNA is TGTGCCAGCAGTTTAGAGCGCCGTCAGCCCCAGCATTTT. Protein sequence: CASSLERRQPQHF.

This clone was recorded only once. This chain links TRBV24-1 with TRBJ1-5; no reliable D call. V gave up 9 bases and J gave up 9 bases, with 17 bases separating them. Germline V CDR1 and CDR2: KGHDR, SFDVKD. The CDR3 sequence is 13 residues long. CDR3 coding DNA: TGTGCCACCTCGCGAGAGGGCCTGGGGCCCCAGCATTTT. Translated: CATSREGLGPQHF.

The chain couples TRBV6-5 to TRBJ1-6, with D possibly TRBD1 on 6 matching bases. CDR3 size: 15 residues. Germline CDR1 and CDR2: MNHEY and SVGAGI. V was clipped by 2 bases and J by 6 bases, with 11 bases between them. In DNA form, the CDR3 reads TGTGCCAGCAGTTACCTAGGGGGTATTAATTCACCCCTCCACTTT. Protein product: CASSYLGGINSPLHF.

This CDR3 is CASSLGWTVSGQPQHF. CDR3 in DNA: TGTGCCAGCAGCTTGGGATGGACAGTTTCCGGTCAGCCCCAGCATTTT. The chain recombines TRBV5-6 with TRBJ1-5; D is perhaps TRBD1 (6 bases). Looked up from germline, CDR1 is SGHDT and CDR2 is YYEEEE. The CDR3 loop spans 16 amino acids. The V and J ends lost 0 bases and 6 bases respectively, with 16 bases between them.

The V and J genes are TRBV6-5 and TRBJ2-5; D is possibly TRBD2 (6 bases). The ends were cut back, 6 bases at V and 4 bases at J, with 15 bases in the middle. This CDR3 has 14 residues. Germline assignment: CDR1 MNHEY and CDR2 SVGAGI. The CDR3 DNA reads TGTGCCAGCAGACGCGGGACGAACCTAGAGACCCAGTACTTC. It is translated as CASRRGTNLETQYF.

This chain uses TRBV19 with TRBJ2-7; D may be TRBD1 (5 bases). The ends were cut back, 0 bases at V and 3 bases at J, with 9 bases in the middle. This CDR3 comprises 14 residues. Per the germline V gene, CDR1 is LNHDA and CDR2 is SQIVND (reference sequence). CDR3 DNA sequence: TGTGCCAGTAGTATAGATGCGACAGACTACGAGCAGTACTTC. Translated, it gives CASSIDATDYEQYF.

This clone was counted between two and nine times. This chain connects TRBV5-1 to TRBJ1-1, with D maybe TRBD1 (5 bases). Trimming pared 0 bases from V and 3 bases from J, leaving 9 bases between. CDR3 length equals 14 residues. Germline CDR1 reads SGHRS; CDR2 reads YFSETQ. CDR3 in DNA: TGCGCCAGCAGCTTGGACTCAGGGTACACTGAAGCTTTCTTT. Its protein is CASSLDSGYTEAFF. The whole variable domain, filled in from reference TRBV5-1 and TRBJ1-1, reads KAGVTQTPRYLIKTRGQQVTLSCSPISGHRSVSWYQQTPGQGLQFLFEYFSETQRNKGNFPGRFSGRQFSNSRSEMNVSTLELGDSALYLCASSLDSGYTEAFFGQGTRLTVV.

The chain recombines TRBV6-1 with TRBJ1-5; TRBD1 might be the D (6 bases). V dropped 3 bases and J dropped 9 bases, with 15 bases sitting between them. Germline CDR1 and CDR2: MNHNS and SASEGT. This CDR3 contains 14 residues. DNA for the CDR3: TGTGCCAGCAGTGACGGTGGGGGGGCGAGGCCCCAGCATTTT. It codes for CASSDGGGARPQHF.

The V gene is TRBV4-2, the J gene TRBJ2-7; no definite D call. Deletions cut 0 bases from V and 2 bases from J, with 8 bases between. This CDR3 comprises 14 residues. Per germline, CDR1 LGHNA and CDR2 YNFKEQ. The CDR3 region is CASSQERGTYEQYF. CDR3 nucleotides: TGTGCCAGCAGCCAAGAGCGCGGTACCTACGAGCAGTACTTC.

The V and J genes are TRBV19 and TRBJ2-6, with a tentative D call TRBD2 (5 bases). Trimming shortened V by 4 bases and J by 2 bases, and 9 bases separated the two germline ends. This CDR3 comprises 15 residues. In germline, CDR1 is LNHDA, CDR2 SQIVND (reference sequence). The CDR3 sequence is CASSRAVAGANVLTF. DNA of the CDR3: TGTGCCAGTAGTAGAGCGGTAGCTGGGGCCAACGTCCTGACTTTC.

The chain carries TRBV5-1 and TRBJ2-3; TRBD2 is a possible D gene (7 bases). In germline, CDR1 is SGHRS, CDR2 YFSETQ. The ends were cut back, 4 bases at V and 5 bases at J, with 23 bases in the middle. The CDR3 length is 17 residues. The CDR3 DNA reads as TGCGCCAGCAGCCTCCTTCCCGGAGGGGGGGCAAAAGATACGCAGTATTTT. As protein: CASSLLPGGGAKDTQYF.

In its sample, this clone was seen many times. CDR3 in amino acids: CASKTTVSYEQYV. CDR3 nucleotide sequence: TGTGCCAGCAAGACGACAGTTTCTTACGAGCAGTACGTC. The chain combines TRBV6-4 with TRBJ2-7; tentatively, D is TRBD1 (5 bases). The CDR3 length is 13 residues. In germline, CDR1 is MRHNA, CDR2 SNTAGT. V dropped 7 bases and J dropped 4 bases, with 14 bases sitting between them.

The V call is TRBV24-1, the J call TRBJ2-1, with a possible D match to TRBD1 (5 bases). The CDR3 totals 13 residues. Germline assignment: CDR1 KGHDR and CDR2 SFDVKD. V shed 2 bases and J shed 9 bases, with 10 bases lying between them. CDR3 coding DNA: TGTGCCACCAGTGATTCAGGGTTGGCTGAGCAGTTCTTC. It yields the protein CATSDSGLAEQFF.

Regarding this clone: The same CDR3 arises from other DNA sequences in this sample as well. The V gene is TRBV5-1, the J gene TRBJ2-3, with 15 bases matching TRBD2. The CDR3 covers 16 residues. J gave up 5 bases and V 2 bases, and 3 bases lay outside the gene matches. The germline V gene has CDR1 SGHRS and CDR2 YFSETQ. Here the CDR3 DNA reads TGCGCCAGCAGCTTAGGACTAGCGGGGGGGCAAGATACGCAGTATTTT. Its protein product is CASSLGLAGGQDTQYF.

The rearrangement joins TRBV7-6 to TRBJ1-6; D is ambiguous. The V end lost 6 bases, the J end lost 0 bases, and 6 bases lay between the germline ends. Germline V gene sequence: CDR1 SGHVS, CDR2 FNYEAQ. This CDR3 is built from 14 residues. This CDR3 is CASRGSSYNSPLHF. The CDR3, as DNA: TGTGCCAGCAGAGGGAGCTCCTATAATTCACCCCTCCACTTT.

The genes are TRBV3-1 (or the pseudogene TRBV3-2) and TRBJ2-3, with 11 bases aligning to TRBD1. The CDR3 runs to 15 residues. The V and J ends lost 3 bases and 4 bases, in that order; junction bases with no gene match: 3. Per germline, CDR1 LGHDT and CDR2 YNNKEL (reference sequence). The CDR3 here is CASSQTGQGADTQYF. As DNA, the CDR3 is TGTGCCAGCAGCCAGACGGGACAGGGGGCAGATACGCAGTATTTT.